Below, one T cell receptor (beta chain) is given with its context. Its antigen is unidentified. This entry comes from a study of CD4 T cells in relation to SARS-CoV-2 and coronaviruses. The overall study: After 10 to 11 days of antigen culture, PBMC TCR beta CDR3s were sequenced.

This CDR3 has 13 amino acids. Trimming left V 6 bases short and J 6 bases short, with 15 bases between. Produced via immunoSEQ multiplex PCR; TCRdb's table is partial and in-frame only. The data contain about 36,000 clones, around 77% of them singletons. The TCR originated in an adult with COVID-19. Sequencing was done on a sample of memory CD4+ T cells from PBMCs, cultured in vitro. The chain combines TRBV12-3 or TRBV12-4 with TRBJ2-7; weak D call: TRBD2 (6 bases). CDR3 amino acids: CASSPNQGGEQYF. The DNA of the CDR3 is TGTGCCAGCAGCCCGAATCAGGGAGGCGAGCAGTACTTC.